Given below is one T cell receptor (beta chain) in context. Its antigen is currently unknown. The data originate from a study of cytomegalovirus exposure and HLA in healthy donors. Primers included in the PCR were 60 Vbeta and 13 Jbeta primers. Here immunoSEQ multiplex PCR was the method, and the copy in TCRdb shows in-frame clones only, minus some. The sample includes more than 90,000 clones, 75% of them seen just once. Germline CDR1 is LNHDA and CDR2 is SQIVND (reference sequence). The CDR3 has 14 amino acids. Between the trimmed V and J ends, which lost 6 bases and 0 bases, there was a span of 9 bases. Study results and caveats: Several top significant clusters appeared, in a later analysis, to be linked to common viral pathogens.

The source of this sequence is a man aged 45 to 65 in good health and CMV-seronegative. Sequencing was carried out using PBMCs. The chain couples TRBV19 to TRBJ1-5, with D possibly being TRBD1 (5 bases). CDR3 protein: CASSRQISNQPQHF. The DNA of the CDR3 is TGTGCCAGTAGCCGACAGATTAGCAATCAGCCCCAGCATTTT.